Listed here are 23 T cell receptor beta chains from one sample, sequenced in a study of post-analysis software for immune sequencing data. Unique molecular identifiers were carried by the TCR beta cDNA libraries. TCRdb re-analysed the PCR reads in MiXCR, keeping a single row per CDR3 protein. The sample carries roughly 410,000 distinct CDR3 sequences, approximately 33% recorded once. General observations from the study: There were four or five TRBV segments more frequent in patients than controls, and TRBV5-6, TRBV5-1 and TRBV20-1 were among them.

Their specific antigens are unknown. The sample taken for sequencing was blood. The receptors were gathered from a girl aged 5-17 years with multiple sclerosis.

The chain couples TRBV29-1 to TRBJ2-7; the match to TRBD2 covers 8 bases. The germline V gene encodes CDR1 SQVTM and CDR2 ANQGSEA. This CDR3 has 11 residues. Written as DNA, the CDR3 is TGCTGCGCCGGGGGGGACTACGAGCAGTACTTC. This sequence encodes CCAGGDYEQYF.

At least ten counts were recorded for this clonotype. J is TRBJ2-1 and V is TRBV5-1; 7 positions agree with TRBD1. Germline-derived CDR1 and CDR2 are SGHRS and YFSETQ. The CDR3 consists of 11 residues. V lost 4 bases, J lost 10 bases, and 2 bases stayed unmatched. This CDR3 is CASSQDREQFF. The CDR3 nucleotides read TGCGCCAGCAGCCAGGACAGGGAGCAGTTCTTC.

The chain couples TRBV13 to TRBJ2-5, with TRBD2 matching 9 bases. This CDR3 region has 16 residues. The trim removed 3 bases at V and 2 bases at J, leaving 7 bases unmatched. Germline assignment: CDR1 PRHDT and CDR2 FYEKMQ (reference sequence). The CDR3 spells CASSLALAGHQETQYF. The DNA of the CDR3 is TGTGCCAGCAGCTTGGCTCTAGCGGGGCATCAAGAGACCCAGTACTTC.

This clonotype was counted between two and nine times. This chain connects TRBV2 to TRBJ2-3; D may be TRBD2 (5 bases). CDR3 size: 14 residues. Trimming cost V 2 bases and J 6 bases, with 12 bases left between them. Germline V gene data show CDR1 as SNHLY and CDR2 as FYNNEI. Here the CDR3 DNA reads TGTGCCAGCAGTGAACGGTCGAGGGCCGATACGCAGTATTTT. It translates to CASSERSRADTQYF.

This clonotype was counted between two and nine times. The chain couples TRBV12-3 or TRBV12-4 to TRBJ2-1; D gene ambiguous. Trimming cost V 8 bases and J 3 bases, with 2 bases left between them. The CDR3 extends over 10 amino acids. The CDR3 sequence is CASGYNEQFF. DNA for the CDR3: TGTGCCAGCGGCTACAATGAGCAGTTCTTC.

The chain couples TRBV29-1 to TRBJ2-3; possibly TRBD2 for D (5 bases). Germline values: CDR1 SQVTM, CDR2 ANQGSEA. The CDR3 has 14 amino acids. V was clipped by 2 bases and J by 4 bases, with 13 bases between them. The CDR3 spells CSVERRWESDTQYF. In DNA form, the CDR3 reads TGCAGCGTTGAAAGGCGTTGGGAGTCAGATACGCAGTATTTT.

The chain recombines TRBV12-3 or TRBV12-4 with TRBJ2-1, with TRBD2 identical over 8 bases. V lost 2 bases to trimming and J lost 6 bases; unmatched junction nucleotides: 3. CDR3 size: 14 residues. CDR3 nucleotide sequence: TGTGCCAGCAGTTTAAGGAGCGGGAGCAATGAGCAGTTCTTC. This encodes CASSLRSGSNEQFF.

This clonotype came up a few times. The CDR3 DNA follows: TGTGCCAGCAGCCCCCCGGGACTAGCTTACAATGAGCAGTTCTTC. Translation gives CASSPPGLAYNEQFF. The V and J genes are TRBV7-2 and TRBJ2-1, with TRBD2 matching 9 bases. Per the germline V gene, CDR1 is SGHTA and CDR2 is FQGNSA. The CDR3 is 15 amino acids. V lost 5 bases and J lost 4; bases outside the gene matches: 6.

This clonotype was seen more than once but under ten times. This chain connects TRBV5-6 to TRBJ2-3; D may be TRBD1 (5 bases). This CDR3 is 14 amino acids long. Germline V gene sequence: CDR1 SGHDT, CDR2 YYEEEE. Trimming stripped 3 bases from V and 2 bases from J, with 10 bases between. The CDR3 region is CASSWTLNTDTQYF. As DNA, the CDR3 is TGTGCCAGCAGCTGGACACTTAACACAGATACGCAGTATTTT.

In the case of this clonotype: A junction end diverges from the germline sequence, so it may reflect a read error. This rearrangement joins TRBV20-1 to TRBJ2-5; 11 positions agree with TRBD2. This CDR3 comprises 15 residues. From germline, CDR1 is DFQATT and CDR2 SNEGSKA (reference sequence). The CDR3 sequence: CSAFSPGLAAHEQYF. DNA of the CDR3: TGCAGTGCTTTCTCACCGGGACTAGCGGCCCATGAGCAGTATTTC.

The chain uses TRBV20-1 and TRBJ1-1, with D unclear. Germline V gene lookup returns CDR1 DFQATT and CDR2 SNEGSKA (reference sequence). Trimming left V 1 base short and J 1 base short, with 7 bases between. CDR3 length: 13 amino acids. Here the CDR3 DNA reads TGCAGTGCTAGAGGGCGACAGAACACTGAAGCTTTCTTT. It specifies CSARGRQNTEAFF.

The genes are TRBV4-1 and TRBJ2-5, with D maybe TRBD2 (5 bases). The J call may not be correct, given that the DNA end is closer to TRBJ2-7. The CDR3 is 12 residues long. CDR1 is MGHRA, CDR2 YSYEKL, per germline. As DNA, the CDR3 is TGCGCCAGCAGCCAATCCAGCGGCGAGCAGTACTTC. This codes for CASSQSSGEQYF.

This clonotype was picked up a small number of times. The CDR3 DNA is TGCAGTGCTGCTAGCGGGGGACACTACAATGAGCAGTTCTTC. Amino acid sequence: CSAASGGHYNEQFF. The chain employs TRBV20-1 and TRBJ2-1; 10 nucleotides line up with TRBD2. The V and J ends lost 5 bases and 3 bases, in that order; junction bases with no gene match: 4. The CDR3 is 14 residues long. Germline V gives CDR1 DFQATT, CDR2 SNEGSKA (reference sequence).

CDR3 sequence reads: CASSYSSTQGINIQYF. In DNA, the CDR3 is TGTGCCAGCAGTTACTCGTCCACGCAGGGGATAAACATTCAGTACTTC. The chain joins TRBV6-5 to TRBJ2-4; a weak D match, TRBD1 (6 bases). This CDR3 contains 16 residues. Germline CDR1 MNHEY, CDR2 SVGAGI. Trimming left V 0 bases short and J 6 bases short, with 15 bases between.

This clonotype was found a few times. The chain joins TRBV27 to TRBJ1-5; D gene unclear. Germline V gives CDR1 MNHEY, CDR2 SMNVEV (reference sequence). This CDR3 has 14 residues. Trimming pared 3 bases from V and 5 bases from J, leaving 11 bases between. DNA of the CDR3: TGTGCCAGCAGTTTGGTAGGGCCCGATCAGCCCCAGCATTTT. It encodes CASSLVGPDQPQHF.

The chain uses TRBV6-5 and TRBJ2-5, with D perhaps TRBD1 (6 bases). This CDR3 contains 13 residues. V lost 6 bases and J 4 bases, leaving 12 bases between the germline ends. CDR1 is MNHEY, CDR2 SVGAGI, per germline. Here the CDR3 reads CASRPGVGETQYF. CDR3 nucleotide sequence: TGTGCCAGCAGGCCAGGGGTAGGAGAGACCCAGTACTTC.

This clonotype was seen more than once but under ten times. The rearrangement links TRBV3-1 to TRBJ1-2; 9 nucleotides line up with TRBD1. The V segment lost 3 bases and the J segment 4 bases; nucleotides outside the gene matches: 9. In germline, CDR1 is LGHDT, CDR2 YNNKEL (reference sequence). CDR3 size: 16 residues. DNA of the CDR3: TGTGCCAGCAGCCATTCCGTTGGGACAGGGCTCTATGGCTACACCTTC. It encodes CASSHSVGTGLYGYTF.

J is TRBJ2-3 and V is TRBV12-3 or TRBV12-4, with 7 bases that match TRBD1. The CDR3 covers 15 residues. J lost 4 bases, V lost 7 bases, and 11 bases had no gene match. The CDR3 sequence: CASILGAGGADTQYF. CDR3 in DNA: TGTGCCAGCATCCTGGGGGCAGGGGGAGCAGATACGCAGTATTTT.

V and J are TRBV20-1 and TRBJ2-3; 10 positions agree with TRBD2. CDR3 length equals 16 residues. The V and J ends lost 0 bases and 1 base, in that order; junction bases with no gene match: 4. Germline values: CDR1 DFQATT, CDR2 SNEGSKA (reference sequence). This chain's CDR3 is CSAREGAGGRTDTQYF. The CDR3 DNA is TGCAGTGCTAGAGAAGGAGCGGGGGGGCGCACAGATACGCAGTATTTT.

The chain has TRBV7-6 and TRBJ2-3; D uncertain. This CDR3 region has 15 residues. CDR1 is SGHVS and CDR2 is FNYEAQ in the germline V gene. Trimming left V 0 bases short and J 1 base short, with 8 bases between. The CDR3 loop is CASSLAGVGTDTQYF. DNA of the CDR3: TGTGCCAGCAGCTTAGCGGGCGTGGGCACAGATACGCAGTATTTT. Variable domain in full (rest from reference TRBV7-6 and TRBJ2-3): GAGVSQSPRYKVTKRGQDVALRCDPISGHVSLYWYRQALGQGPEFLTYFNYEAQQDKSGLPNDRFSAERPEGSISTLTIQRTEQRDSAMYRCASSLAGVGTDTQYFGPGTRLTVL.

This clonotype has just a few counts. This sequence joins TRBV2 and TRBJ2-7, with 8 nucleotides matching TRBD1. The DNA end is more similar to TRBJ2-5, so the J call may be wrong. This CDR3 spans 13 amino acids. CDR1 SNHLY and CDR2 FYNNEI come from the germline V gene. The CDR3 spells CASRGRGRETQYF. The CDR3 region has the DNA TGTGCCAGCAGGGGCAGGGGGCGTGAGACCCAGTACTTC.

V gene TRBV29-1 combines with J gene TRBJ2-3, with TRBD1 matching over 9 bases. The V segment lost 2 bases and the J segment 4 bases; nucleotides outside the gene matches: 10. The CDR3 has 16 residues. Germline CDR1 reads SQVTM; CDR2 reads ANQGSEA. Here the CDR3 DNA reads TGCAGCGTTGAACCCGGACAGGGGAGGCGCGCAGATACGCAGTATTTT. It specifies CSVEPGQGRRADTQYF.

This chain uses TRBV7-2 with TRBJ2-7; D tentatively fits TRBD1 or TRBD2 (6 bases each). This CDR3 region has 18 residues. V dropped 5 bases and J dropped 0 bases, with 23 bases sitting between them. The germline V gene encodes CDR1 SGHTA and CDR2 FQGNSA. Here the CDR3 DNA reads TGTGCCAGCAGCCCGCAAGGGGGGTTGCGCAGGGGCTCCTACGAGCAGTACTTC. It translates to CASSPQGGLRRGSYEQYF.